This T cell receptor (beta chain) was identified during a study of somatic mutations in T cells in chronic GVHD (TCRdb year 2020). Comments on this clone: What antigen it recognizes has not been identified. Per-base quality was not reported, and no clone a single base away is much larger than it.

Genomic DNA was isolated and then used for TCRbeta deep sequencing. The immunoSEQ assay, provided as a commercial service, was used for TCRbeta CDR3 sequencing and initial data processing. From the authors' description of their analysis: Reads were demultiplexed, adapter and primer sequences removed, similar clones merged by frequency-ratio clustering, and V, D, J genes annotated with IMGT. The table comes from immuneACCESS by way of TCRdb, which keeps in-frame sequences with V and J called. Part of the clones is missing from these tables; in studies checked, under half for an unresolved V gene and the rest for unknown reasons. The D gene and trimming were derived from the DNA, and the V and J assignments and clone size from that table. This sample comprises approximately 14,000 clones, roughly 75% of them detected only once. Approximately 29% of the sample is taken by the ten largest. CDR1 LGHNA and CDR2 YSLEER were looked up in the germline V gene. The V end gives up 4 bases and the J end 5 bases, leaving 9 bases in the junction not matched to a gene. Including the terminal cysteine and phenylalanine, the CDR3 comprises 15 residues. CDR3 DNA only is kept here, 45 bases in frame from base 1.

For sorting, staining was done with anti-CD3, anti-CD4, anti-CD8 and a Vbeta20 antibody from the IOTest Beta Mark kit on a FACSAria III, reaching purity above 99%. Peripheral blood was collected in sodium heparin tubes and mononuclear cells were isolated by Ficoll-Paque PLUS density gradient centrifugation. Before TCRbeta deep sequencing, the CD4+ Vbeta20+, CD4+ Vbeta20-, and CD8+ T cell fractions were FACS-sorted. The sequence links TRBV4-3 to TRBJ2-5, and 8 bases in between align with TRBD1. Sequencing was performed on Vbeta20-negative CD4+ T cells from blood. The cell subset or site tag for this specimen amounts to: CD4+ T cells sorted as TCR Vbeta20 negative by flow cytometry. The source is a male patient between 45 and 60 years old with chronic graft-versus-host disease. After a transplant, some T cells may be the graft donor's own cells. The sequence in DNA is TGCGCCAGCAGCCGGACCTTGGACAGGGCGGAGACCCAGTACTTC. This sequence encodes CASSRTLDRAETQYF.